Listed below are T cell receptor beta chains from one sample, sequenced in a study of blood T cell repertoires in COVID-19. Assay used: immunoSEQ multiplex PCR; TCRdb lists only in-frame clones, some missing. The sample lists fewer than 350,000 clones; around 90% were seen once. Sample: PBMCs or T cells enriched from blood (not recorded which). The receptors shown here come from a woman between 55 and 75 years old in a cohort exposed to, infected with or recovered from COVID-19 (not recorded which). The CDR3 runs from the conserved cysteine through the conserved F or W. The D gene is left open where the match is weak. Where a row states a size, it is once, few, many or the class of an expanded clone; other rows omit it.

TRBD1	TRBV15	.	TRBJ2-2	TGTGCCACCAGCAGAGATCAGCAGGGGGCGGTCACCGGGGAGCTGTTTTTT	CATSRDQQGAVTGELFF
.	TRBV28	once	TRBJ1-5	TGTGCCAGCAGTTGGGTGGGGGGGCATCAGCCCCAGCATTTT	CASSWVGGHQPQHF
.	TRBV5-1	.	TRBJ1-1	TGCGCCAGCAGCCCAAGACAGAGGAACACTGAAGCTTTCTTT	CASSPRQRNTEAFF
.	TRBV6-1	.	TRBJ2-5	TGTGCCAGCAGTGAAGGGACGGGACTTAACCAAGAGACCCAGTACTTC	CASSEGTGLNQETQYF
TRBD1	TRBV19	.	TRBJ2-7	TGTGCCAGTGGGTCGACAGGGGGCTACGAGCAGTACTTC	CASGSTGGYEQYF
.	TRBV29-1	few	TRBJ1-1	TGCAGCGTCACCACGTCTAGTCTCATGAACACTGAAGCTTTCTTT	CSVTTSSLMNTEAFF
.	TRBV4-3	.	TRBJ2-7	TGCGCCAGCAGCCAAGCCCCGGGGTACGAGCAGTACTTC	CASSQAPGYEQYF
.	TRBV28	.	TRBJ2-1	TGTGCCAGCAGCAAACTAGTAACCGTCAATGAGCAGTTCTTC	CASSKLVTVNEQFF
.	TRBV5-6	.	TRBJ1-1	TGTGCCAGCAGCTTGGCAGGGATGAACACTGAAGCTTTCTTT	CASSLAGMNTEAFF
TRBD1	TRBV6-2/TRBV6-3	once	TRBJ2-7	TGTGCCAGCAGTCCCCGGGACAGTTATACCGAGCAGTACTTC	CASSPRDSYTEQYF
.	TRBV6-5	.	TRBJ1-2	TGTGCCAGCAACCGAGGGCGGAACTATGGCTACACCTTC	CASNRGRNYGYTF
TRBD1	TRBV5-1	.	TRBJ1-6	TGCGCCAGCAGCATCGGCGACAGGGTAGATTCACCCCTCCACTTT	CASSIGDRVDSPLHF
TRBD2	TRBV5-4	.	TRBJ2-7	TGTGCCAGCAGCTCCCCCGGGACTAGCGGGAAGGAGCAGTACTTC	CASSSPGTSGKEQYF
TRBD1	TRBV5-1	.	TRBJ2-7	TGCGCCAGCAGCCCATCTCAGGGGGCCTACGAGCAGTACTTC	CASSPSQGAYEQYF
.	TRBV11-3	.	TRBJ2-1	TGTGCCAGCAGGGCCCGGGACTCGAATGAGCAGTTCTTC	CASRARDSNEQFF
TRBD2	TRBV7-9	.	TRBJ2-7	TGTGCCAGCAGCCGTGACCCTCGACTAGCGGAGCTCTCCTACGAGCAGTACTTC	CASSRDPRLAELSYEQYF
.	TRBV9	.	TRBJ2-7	TGTGCCAGCAGCGTGGTAGGGAGCTCCTACGAGCAGTACTTC	CASSVVGSSYEQYF
TRBD2	TRBV5-6	once	TRBJ2-2	TGTGCCAGCAGCTTTCGGACTAGCGGGCTTAACACCGGGGAGCTGTTTTTT	CASSFRTSGLNTGELFF
.	TRBV3-1/TRBV3-2	.	TRBJ1-1	TGTGCCAGCAGTACGCAGGGAGGCACTGAAGCTTTCTTT	CASSTQGGTEAFF
.	TRBV5-4	.	TRBJ1-1	TGTGCCAGCAGCTTGGCAGGGTCCCAGAACACTGAAGCTTTCTTT	CASSLAGSQNTEAFF
TRBD1	TRBV19	.	TRBJ2-1	TGTGCCAGTAGTACCATAGACAGGGGGCAAGGTGAGCAGTTCTTC	CASSTIDRGQGEQFF
TRBD1	TRBV19	.	TRBJ2-3	TGTGCCAGTAGTATAATGCCAGGGGGCGCAGATACGCAGTATTTT	CASSIMPGGADTQYF
TRBD1	TRBV5-1	.	TRBJ1-4	TGCGCCAGCAGCCCAACAGGGGCAACTAATGAAAAACTGTTTTTT	CASSPTGATNEKLFF
.	TRBV21-1	.	TRBJ2-1	TGTGCCAGCAGCAAGGGCAGGGAGTTCTTC	CASSKGREFF
TRBD1	TRBV27	.	TRBJ2-1	TGTGCCAGCAGACTCAGACAGGGAAGCTCCTACAATGAGCAGTTCTTC	CASRLRQGSSYNEQFF
.	TRBV7-2	.	TRBJ2-3	TGTGCCAGCAGACCGTATCCAGCGGGCGCTAGCACAGATACGCAGTATTTT	CASRPYPAGASTDTQYF
TRBD1	TRBV18	.	TRBJ1-4	TGTGCCAGCTCCCCCAGACAGGGTTCCAATGAAAAACTGTTTTTT	CASSPRQGSNEKLFF
TRBD2	TRBV28	.	TRBJ2-1	TGTGCCAGCGGGGGACTAGCGGAATACAATGAGCAGTTCTTC	CASGGLAEYNEQFF
.	TRBV6-5	.	TRBJ1-4	TGTGCCAGCGTTCCCAGCGGGGGAGGGGTCGAAAAACTGTTTTTT	CASVPSGGGVEKLFF
.	TRBV19	.	TRBJ2-1	TGTGCCAGTAGTATGATGGCAGGGGACGACAATGAGCAGTTCTTC	CASSMMAGDDNEQFF
TRBD2	TRBV9	.	TRBJ2-2	TGTGCCAGCAGCGCCCAACTGACAGCGGGAGCGGGCGGGGAGCTGTTTTTT	CASSAQLTAGAGGELFF
.	TRBV28	.	TRBJ1-2	TGTGCCAGCAGGGGGCCCGGGGGAGGAGGCTACACCTTC	CASRGPGGGGYTF
TRBD2	TRBV2	.	TRBJ2-1	TGTGCCAGCAGTACGACTAGCGGGAGGGATGAGCAGTTCTTC	CASSTTSGRDEQFF
TRBD1	TRBV19	.	TRBJ1-5	TGTGCCACGTTAACCCCCGGGACAGGGGGCCAGCCCCAGCATTTT	CATLTPGTGGQPQHF
TRBD2	TRBV7-9	.	TRBJ2-7	TGTGCCAGCAGCACTGGACTAGCGGGTGAAGAGCAGTACTTC	CASSTGLAGEEQYF
.	TRBV2	.	TRBJ2-7	TGTGCCCTCGCCGTACCGGGCTCAAGGGGGGAGCAGTACTTC	CALAVPGSRGEQYF
.	TRBV29-1	.	TRBJ2-3	TGCAGCGTTGAGGGCGGCGGGCCCGTGACAGATACGCAGTATTTT	CSVEGGGPVTDTQYF
TRBD2	TRBV27	.	TRBJ2-1	TGTGCCAGCACCCTACTAGCGGGAGAACTATATGAGCAGTTCTTC	CASTLLAGELYEQFF
.	TRBV3-1/TRBV3-2	.	TRBJ1-3	TGTGCCAGCAGCCAAAATGGGCGTGGAAACACCATATATTTT	CASSQNGRGNTIYF
.	TRBV28	few	TRBJ1-1	TGTGCCAGCAGTTCATCACAGGGGAACACTGAAGCTTTCTTT	CASSSSQGNTEAFF
.	TRBV28	.	TRBJ1-2	TGTGCCAGCAGTCCCGGGACTCATGGCTACACCTTC	CASSPGTHGYTF
TRBD2	TRBV9	.	TRBJ2-3	TGTGCCAGCAGCGTAGAAGCGGGGGTCAGAGATACGCAGTATTTT	CASSVEAGVRDTQYF
.	TRBV23-1	.	TRBJ2-3	TGCGCCAGCAGTCAATCCGGGTCCGGCGCCCGATTGCACAGCACAGATACGCAGTATTTT	CASSQSGSGARLHSTDTQYF
.	TRBV27	.	TRBJ1-4	TGTGCCAGCAGCTCCGAAAGGGGTCCCCTTAGCGAAAAACTGTTTTTT	CASSSERGPLSEKLFF
.	TRBV6-2/TRBV6-3	few	TRBJ2-2	TGTGCCAGCAGTCTAGCCGCCGGGGAGCTGTTTTTT	CASSLAAGELFF
TRBD1	TRBV18	.	TRBJ2-5	TGTGCCAGCTTCGGGACAGCCCAAGAGACCCAGTACTTC	CASFGTAQETQYF
.	TRBV10-3	.	TRBJ1-5	TGTGCCATCAGTGAGTTGGGCAGCAATCAGCCCCAGCATTTT	CAISELGSNQPQHF
TRBD1	TRBV2	.	TRBJ2-5	TGTGCCAGCAGGGAACAGGGGGCGCTAGGAGAGACCCAGTACTTC	CASREQGALGETQYF
.	TRBV6-5	.	TRBJ2-7	TGTGCCAGCAGTTACTCGAGGGGGAGGGCAGGAGAGCAGTACTTC	CASSYSRGRAGEQYF
.	TRBV9	.	TRBJ1-1	TGTGCCAGCAGCGTTCGGGGACAGAACACTGAAGCTTTCTTT	CASSVRGQNTEAFF
.	TRBV28	.	TRBJ1-2	TGTGCCAGCAGTTTATCCATACAGGCAGGCGGCTACACCTTC	CASSLSIQAGGYTF
.	TRBV28	.	TRBJ1-1	TGTGCCAGCAGAGACCCGAATCGGGGATGGGGAATGAACACTGAAGCTTTCTTT	CASRDPNRGWGMNTEAFF
.	TRBV9	once	TRBJ1-1	TGTGCCAGCAGCGTAGCAGGGTTGGGCACTGAAGCTTTCTTT	CASSVAGLGTEAFF
.	TRBV5-4	.	TRBJ2-3	TGTGCCAGCAGCTCTCCGGGACTCTACACAGATACGCAGTATTTT	CASSSPGLYTDTQYF